The entry that follows covers one T cell receptor beta chain sequence. Antigen specificity is unknown. PCR employed 60 Vbeta and 13 Jbeta primers. Measured with immunoSEQ multiplex PCR; TCRdb has only the in-frame clones, and not every one. The sample yields roughly 130,000 clones, 70% to 75% seen once. Germline-derived CDR1 and CDR2 are MNHEY and SMNVEV (reference sequence). V lost 5 bases to trimming and J lost 2 bases, with 18 bases between them. The CDR3 totals 16 residues. These data belong to a study of cytomegalovirus exposure and HLA in healthy donors. Study as a whole: Early released data had tens of millions of unique TCRs, all coming from HLA-typed donors.

Whole-study findings and limits: The Asian-associated ancestry cluster reportedly had fewer N-insertions than the approximately 670-donor mean in a later analysis. Reported findings show TCR beta sequences accurately forecast HLA-A and HLA-B alleles in most subjects. Looking again later, the authors saw that most CMV-associated TCR beta chains seemed HLA-restricted.

This sequence joins TRBV27 and TRBJ1-2; D might be TRBD1 (6 bases). Input material: PBMCs. The clonotype comes from a middle-aged woman in good health and CMV-seropositive. CDR3 in amino acids: CASSITPQGGNYGYTF. DNA for the CDR3: TGTGCCAGCAGTATTACCCCACAAGGGGGAAACTATGGCTACACCTTC.